A single sample gave rise to the 20 T cell receptor beta chains below, sequenced in a study of molecular identifiers for immune sequencing clone quantification. MiXCR was run by TCRdb on the PCR reads, yielding one entry per CDR3 protein. The profile shows about 67,000 distinct CDR3 sequences, over 15% of them singletons. The specimen sequenced was naive CD8+ T cells from blood, with Jurkat cell RNA spiked in. The sample's subset: FACS-sorted CD8+CD4-CCR7+CD45RA+ naive T cells. The receptors originated from a human donor in good health. Some libraries in this study had Jurkat cell RNA spiked in.

This clonotype was detected many times. The chain links TRBV27 to TRBJ2-3; 8 positions match TRBD1. Trimming at V came to 5 bases and at J to 0 bases, leaving 10 bases not matched to a gene. The CDR3 runs to 17 residues. The germline CDR1 and CDR2 sequences are MNHEY and SMNVEV (reference sequence). The CDR3: CASSPGDRPPSTDTQYF. The CDR3 DNA reads TGTGCCAGCAGTCCAGGGGACAGGCCGCCTAGCACAGATACGCAGTATTTT.

Many counts were recorded for this clonotype. The chain combines TRBV27 with TRBJ2-3; 8 nucleotides agree with TRBD2. The CDR3 is 16 residues long. In germline, CDR1 is MNHEY, CDR2 SMNVEV (reference sequence). V trimming: 1 base; J trimming: 0 bases; junction bases outside the gene matches: 3. CDR3 nucleotide sequence: TGTGCCAGCAGTTTATTACTAGCGGAAAGCACAGATACGCAGTATTTT. It translates to CASSLLLAESTDTQYF.

For this clonotype: A read error may be the cause here, since a much bigger clone is one base away. Because the CDR3 is missing its conserved closing phenylalanine or tryptophan, this is likely a read error. The rearrangement joins TRBV15 to TRBJ1-3, with TRBD1 as a possible D gene (5 bases). V was cut by 5 bases and J by 0 bases, with 5 bases left in between. This CDR3 has 13 amino acids. Germline values: CDR1 LNHNV, CDR2 YYDKDF (reference sequence). The CDR3: CATSGGSGNTIYL. The CDR3 DNA reads as TGTGCCACCAGCGGGGGCTCTGGAAACACCATATATCTT.

This clonotype was recorded at least ten times. The genes are TRBV5-1 and TRBJ1-5, with 9 bases identical to TRBD1. V shed 4 bases and J 7 bases; nucleotides not matched to a gene: 3. CDR3 length equals 13 residues. CDR1 is SGHRS and CDR2 is YFSETQ in the germline V gene. CDR3 sequence reads: CASSPGQGQPQHF. The DNA of the CDR3 is TGCGCCAGCAGCCCGGGACAGGGCCAGCCCCAGCATTTT.

At least ten counts were recorded for this clonotype. The gene calls are TRBV27 and TRBJ2-7; TRBD2 agrees at 7 bases. The germline V gene has CDR1 MNHEY and CDR2 SMNVEV (reference sequence). Trimming cost V 3 bases and J 6 bases; bases outside gene matches: 2. The CDR3 sequence is 12 residues long. Here the CDR3 reads CASSFGLGEQYF. The DNA for the CDR3 is TGTGCCAGCAGTTTTGGACTAGGCGAGCAGTACTTC.

In regard to this clonotype: Possible read error: a much larger clone is one base away. The V call is TRBV11-2, the J call TRBJ2-1; a weak D match, TRBD2 (5 bases). From germline, CDR1 is SGHAT and CDR2 FQNNGV. The CDR3 is made up of 13 amino acids. V lost 5 bases and J 9 bases, leaving 14 bases between the germline ends. Here the CDR3 reads CASSRLTNSEQFF. The CDR3 bases are TGTGCCAGCAGCCGATTGACTAACAGTGAGCAGTTCTTC. Combining the CDR3 with reference TRBV11-2 and TRBJ2-1 gives the whole variable domain EAGVAQSPRYKIIEKRQSVAFWCNPISGHATLYWYQQILGQGPKLLIQFQNNGVVDDSQLPKDRFSAERLKGVDSTLKIQPAKLEDSAVYLCASSRLTNSEQFFGPGTRLTVL.

This clonotype was seen a single time. This may stem from a read error, because a much larger clone lies one nucleotide away. This chain connects TRBV7-6 to TRBJ1-2, with 8 positions matching TRBD1. The CDR3 runs to 15 residues. From germline, CDR1 is SGHVS and CDR2 FNYEAQ. V lost 3 bases, J lost 4 bases, and 7 bases stayed unmatched. This CDR3 reads CASSFTDRGAYGYTF. The CDR3 DNA follows: TGTGCCAGCAGCTTCACTGACAGGGGTGCCTATGGCTACACCTTC.

This clonotype was detected only a few times. The rearrangement links TRBV6-5 to TRBJ1-5; possibly TRBD1 for D (5 bases). V lost 6 bases and J 4 bases, leaving 10 bases between the germline ends. The germline V gene encodes CDR1 MNHEY and CDR2 SVGAGI. This CDR3 contains 13 residues. The CDR3 loop reads CASSPGPNQPQHF. The CDR3 nucleotides are TGTGCCAGCAGCCCGGGACCAAATCAGCCCCAGCATTTT.

The genes are TRBV12-3 or TRBV12-4 and TRBJ2-5; D is uncertain. This CDR3 comprises 13 residues. With 6 bases removed from V and 7 bases from J, the gap between germline ends came to 15 bases. The CDR3 nucleotides are TGTGCCAGCAGCTCAATGGGGTATGGGACCCAGTACTTC. Translating it yields CASSSMGYGTQYF.

Regarding this clonotype: No conserved phenylalanine or tryptophan is present at the end of the CDR3, so a read error is the likely explanation. The chain uses TRBV29-1 and TRBJ2-1; unclear D gene. V dropped 6 bases and J dropped 0 bases, with 9 bases sitting between them. Germline V gives CDR1 SQVTM, CDR2 ANQGSEA. The length of the CDR3 is 13 residues. CDR3 loop: CSVPAGSYNEQFL. DNA of the CDR3: TGCAGCGTACCGGCAGGCTCCTACAATGAGCAGTTCCTC.

Only one count was recorded for this clonotype. V and J are TRBV6-1 and TRBJ2-5; D remains unclear. Per the germline V gene, CDR1 is MNHNS and CDR2 is SASEGT. The CDR3 contains 11 residues. V was cut by 2 bases and J by 7 bases, with 5 bases left in between. The CDR3 loop reads CASSELGTQYF. The CDR3 nucleotides are TGTGCCAGCAGTGAACTCGGGACCCAGTACTTC.

This clonotype was detected only a few times. A much bigger clone sits one base away, suggesting this may be a read error. V and J are TRBV29-1 and TRBJ2-5; 13 nucleotides agree with TRBD2. The CDR3 has 17 residues. CDR1 and CDR2 (germline): SQVTM, ANQGSEA. CDR3 sequence: CGVEDTPGLAGVETQYF. The CDR3 DNA reads as TGCGGCGTTGAAGATACCCCAGGACTAGCGGGAGTTGAGACCCAGTACTTC.

This clonotype occurred a few times. The chain combines TRBV13 with TRBJ2-7, with D tentatively TRBD1 or TRBD2 (5 bases each). The V end was cut by 0 bases, the J end by 5 bases, with 11 bases between. Germline V gene data show CDR1 as PRHDT and CDR2 as FYEKMQ (reference sequence). This CDR3 has 14 amino acids. Written as DNA, the CDR3 is TGTGCCAGCAGCTTAGGGGGACCCCCGGACGAGCAGTACTTC. It encodes CASSLGGPPDEQYF.

This clonotype has a handful of counts. The chain joins TRBV6-5 to TRBJ2-1; D is perhaps TRBD1 (8 bases). Germline assignment: CDR1 MNHEY and CDR2 SVGAGI. Trimming took 6 bases from V and 2 from J, leaving 17 bases between them. The CDR3 runs to 16 residues. The CDR3 here is CASRSGTGLTYNEQFF. The CDR3 DNA follows: TGTGCCAGCAGGAGCGGGACAGGCCTTACCTACAATGAGCAGTTCTTC.

This clonotype occurred a few times. A much larger clone sits a single nucleotide away, making a read error possible. This chain links TRBV7-8 with TRBJ1-5; D gene unclear. This CDR3 has 16 amino acids. Trimming took off 5 bases at V and 0 bases at J, with 14 bases between the two ends. CDR1 is SGHVS and CDR2 is FQNEAQ in the germline V gene. CDR3 region: CASSRMTDYSNQPQHF. The CDR3 DNA sequence: TGTGCCAGCAGCCGCATGACGGATTATAGCAATCAGCCCCAGCATTTT.

This clonotype was counted ten times or more. CDR3 in DNA: TGTGCCAGCAGTCCGAGGACTAGCGGGCCTTCGCAGTTCTTC. Its protein product is CASSPRTSGPSQFF. The chain joins TRBV27 to TRBJ2-1; 11 bases fit TRBD2. The germline gives CDR1 MNHEY, CDR2 SMNVEV (reference sequence). The CDR3 covers 14 residues. V lost 5 bases and J lost 12; bases outside the gene matches: 9.

This clonotype was picked up many times. The rearrangement links TRBV7-9 to TRBJ2-3; D not certain. Germline V CDR1 and CDR2: SEHNR, FQNEAQ (reference sequence). Trimming left V 5 bases short and J 3 bases short, with 9 bases between. The CDR3 runs 13 residues. In nucleotides, the CDR3 is TGTGCCAGCAGCCCGGTCAGGACAGATACGCAGTATTTT. Its translation is CASSPVRTDTQYF.

The CDR3 bases are TGTGCCAGCAGCGTAGCTTTCGAGGGACAGATTACAGATACGCAGTATTTT. Protein sequence: CASSVAFEGQITDTQYF. The chain links TRBV9 to TRBJ2-3, with TRBD1 matching over 7 bases. The CDR3 is 17 amino acids. Germline V gene data show CDR1 as SGDLS and CDR2 as YYNGEE. Trimming at V came to 0 bases and at J to 3 bases, leaving 10 bases not matched to a gene.

The chain recombines TRBV11-3 with TRBJ2-3; D perhaps matches TRBD1 (5 bases). Germline-derived CDR1 and CDR2 are SGHNT and YENEEA. The CDR3 has 14 residues. V shed 3 bases and J shed 2 bases, with 9 bases lying between them. The CDR3 protein is CASSFQGITDTQYF. The CDR3 bases are TGTGCCAGCAGCTTCCAGGGTATCACAGATACGCAGTATTTT.

This clonotype has at least ten counts. The V gene is TRBV3-1, the J gene TRBJ2-3; D uncertain. This CDR3 has 13 amino acids. Per germline, CDR1 LGHDT and CDR2 YNNKEL (reference sequence). V was pared by 0 bases and J by 4 bases, with 5 bases between. The CDR3 coding sequence is TGTGCCAGCAGCCAAGAGGGTTCAGATACGCAGTATTTT. Its protein is CASSQEGSDTQYF.